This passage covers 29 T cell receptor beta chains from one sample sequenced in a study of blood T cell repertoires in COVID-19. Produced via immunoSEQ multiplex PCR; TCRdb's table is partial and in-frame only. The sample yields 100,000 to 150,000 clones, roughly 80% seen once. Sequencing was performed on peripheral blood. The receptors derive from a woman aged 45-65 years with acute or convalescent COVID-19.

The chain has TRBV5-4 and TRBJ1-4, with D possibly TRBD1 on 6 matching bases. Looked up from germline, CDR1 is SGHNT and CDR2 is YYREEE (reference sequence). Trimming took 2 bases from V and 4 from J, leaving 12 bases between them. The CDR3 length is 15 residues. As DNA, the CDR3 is TGTGCCAGCAGCTTCAGGGGCCAGGGTAATGAAAAACTGTTTTTT. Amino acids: CASSFRGQGNEKLFF.

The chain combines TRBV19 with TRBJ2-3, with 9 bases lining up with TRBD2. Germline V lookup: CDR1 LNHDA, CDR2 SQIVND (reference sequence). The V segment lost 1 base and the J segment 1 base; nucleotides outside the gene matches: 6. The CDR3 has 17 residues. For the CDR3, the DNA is TGTGCCAGTAGTATAGGATCAAGCGGGGGGCGCACAGATACGCAGTATTTT. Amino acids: CASSIGSSGGRTDTQYF. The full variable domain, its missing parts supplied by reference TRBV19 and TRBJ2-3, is DGGITQSPKYLFRKEGQNVTLSCEQNLNHDAMYWYRQDPGQGLRLIYYSQIVNDFQKGDIAEGYSVSREKKESFPLTVTSAQKNPTAFYLCASSIGSSGGRTDTQYFGPGTRLTVL.

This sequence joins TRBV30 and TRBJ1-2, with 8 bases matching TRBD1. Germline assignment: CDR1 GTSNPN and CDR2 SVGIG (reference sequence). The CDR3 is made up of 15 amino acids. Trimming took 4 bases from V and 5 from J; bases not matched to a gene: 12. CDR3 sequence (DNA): TGTGCCTGGATTAAATCGACAGGGGCGTATTATGGCTACACCTTC. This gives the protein CAWIKSTGAYYGYTF. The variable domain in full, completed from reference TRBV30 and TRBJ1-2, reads SQTIHQWPATLVQPVGSPLSLECTVEGTSNPNLYWYRQAAGRGLQLLFYSVGIGQISSEVPQNLSASRPQDRQFILSSKKLLLSDSGFYLCAWIKSTGAYYGYTFGSGTRLTVV.

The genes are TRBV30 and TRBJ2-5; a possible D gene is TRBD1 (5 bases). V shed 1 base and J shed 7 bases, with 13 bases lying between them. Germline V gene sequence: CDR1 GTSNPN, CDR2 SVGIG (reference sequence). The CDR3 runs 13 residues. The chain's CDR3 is CAWSGTGDSTQYF. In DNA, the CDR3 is TGTGCCTGGAGTGGTACAGGAGATTCGACCCAGTACTTC. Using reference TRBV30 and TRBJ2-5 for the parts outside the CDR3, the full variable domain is SQTIHQWPATLVQPVGSPLSLECTVEGTSNPNLYWYRQAAGRGLQLLFYSVGIGQISSEVPQNLSASRPQDRQFILSSKKLLLSDSGFYLCAWSGTGDSTQYFGPGTRLLVL.

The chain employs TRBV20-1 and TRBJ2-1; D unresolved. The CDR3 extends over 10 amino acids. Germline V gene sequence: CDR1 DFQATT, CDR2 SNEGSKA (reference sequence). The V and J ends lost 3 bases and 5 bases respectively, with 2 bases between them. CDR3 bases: TGCAGTGCTAGCAACAATGAGCAGTTCTTC. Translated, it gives CSASNNEQFF.

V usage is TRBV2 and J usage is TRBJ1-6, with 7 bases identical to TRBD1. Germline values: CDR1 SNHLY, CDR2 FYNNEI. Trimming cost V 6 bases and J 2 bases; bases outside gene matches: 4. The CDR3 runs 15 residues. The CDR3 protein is CASRPQGTYNSPLHF. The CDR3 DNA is TGTGCCAGCAGACCACAGGGGACCTATAATTCACCCCTCCACTTT.

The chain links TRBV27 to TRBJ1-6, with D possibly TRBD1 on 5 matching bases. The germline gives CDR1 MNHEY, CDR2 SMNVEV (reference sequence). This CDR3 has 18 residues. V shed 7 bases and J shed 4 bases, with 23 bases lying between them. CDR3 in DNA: TGTGCCAGCACCCACGATACAGGTGCCCGTTCTTATAATTCACCCCTCCACTTT. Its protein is CASTHDTGARSYNSPLHF.

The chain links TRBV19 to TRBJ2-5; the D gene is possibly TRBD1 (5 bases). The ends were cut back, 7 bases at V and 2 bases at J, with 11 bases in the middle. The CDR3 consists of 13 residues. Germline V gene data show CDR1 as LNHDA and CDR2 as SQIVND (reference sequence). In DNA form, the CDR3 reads TGTGCCAGTAATAACAGGAGACAAGAGACCCAGTACTTC. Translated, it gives CASNNRRQETQYF.

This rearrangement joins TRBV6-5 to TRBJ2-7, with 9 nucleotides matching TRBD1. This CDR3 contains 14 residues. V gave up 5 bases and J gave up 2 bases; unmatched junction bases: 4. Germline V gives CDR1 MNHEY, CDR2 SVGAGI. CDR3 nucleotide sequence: TGTGCCAGCAGTCGACAGGGGGGCCCCTACGAGCAGTACTTC. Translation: CASSRQGGPYEQYF.

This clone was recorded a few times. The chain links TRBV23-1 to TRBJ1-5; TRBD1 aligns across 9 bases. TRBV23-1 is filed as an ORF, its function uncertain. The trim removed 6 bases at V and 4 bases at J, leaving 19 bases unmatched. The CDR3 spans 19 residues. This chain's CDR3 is CASSPEPGQGKGSNQPQHF. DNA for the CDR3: TGCGCCAGCAGCCCTGAACCGGGACAGGGAAAGGGTAGTAATCAGCCCCAGCATTTT.

CDR3 in DNA: TGTGCCAGCAGCGTAGTCCCTAGCGGCGCCAGCAATGAGCAGTTCTTC. This encodes CASSVVPSGASNEQFF. The rearrangement links TRBV9 to TRBJ2-1, with TRBD2 identical over 7 bases. The CDR3 is 16 residues long. Germline CDR1 and CDR2: SGDLS and YYNGEE. The V gene end was trimmed by 0 bases and the J gene end by 6 bases; junction bases not matched to a gene: 9.

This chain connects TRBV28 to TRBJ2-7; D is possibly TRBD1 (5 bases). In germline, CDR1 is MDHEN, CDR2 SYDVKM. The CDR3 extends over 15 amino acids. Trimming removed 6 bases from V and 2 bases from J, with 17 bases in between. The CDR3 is CASSPTGNPPYEQYF. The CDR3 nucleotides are TGTGCCAGCAGCCCCACAGGCAACCCTCCCTACGAGCAGTACTTC.

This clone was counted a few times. CDR3 sequence: CASSTIGGSGYTF. DNA for the CDR3: TGTGCCAGCAGTACCATAGGGGGCTCTGGCTACACCTTC. The chain carries TRBV6-5 and TRBJ1-2, with 7 bases that match TRBD1. Trimming at V came to 5 bases and at J to 7 bases, leaving 7 bases not matched to a gene. Germline loops: CDR1 MNHEY, CDR2 SVGAGI. The CDR3 spans 13 residues.

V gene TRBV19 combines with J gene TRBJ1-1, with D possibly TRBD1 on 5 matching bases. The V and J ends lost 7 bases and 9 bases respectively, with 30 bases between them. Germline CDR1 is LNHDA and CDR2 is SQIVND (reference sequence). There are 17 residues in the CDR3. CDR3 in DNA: TGTGCCAGTAAAGAAAGCGGGGGGGAAGACATGCGCGTGAAAGCTTTCTTT. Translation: CASKESGGEDMRVKAFF.

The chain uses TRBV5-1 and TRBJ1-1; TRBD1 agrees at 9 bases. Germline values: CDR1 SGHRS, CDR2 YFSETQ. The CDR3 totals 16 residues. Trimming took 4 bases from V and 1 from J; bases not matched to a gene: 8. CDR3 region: CASSPPGTGTNTEAFF. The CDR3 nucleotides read TGCGCCAGCAGCCCGCCCGGGACAGGGACGAACACTGAAGCTTTCTTT.

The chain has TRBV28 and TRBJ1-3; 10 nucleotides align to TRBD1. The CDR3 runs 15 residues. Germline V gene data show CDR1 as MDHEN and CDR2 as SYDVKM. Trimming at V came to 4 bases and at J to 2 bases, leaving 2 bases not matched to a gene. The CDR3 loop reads CASSSGTGAGNTIYF. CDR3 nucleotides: TGTGCCAGCAGTTCGGGGACAGGGGCTGGAAACACCATATATTTT. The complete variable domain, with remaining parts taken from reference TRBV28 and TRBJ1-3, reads DVKVTQSSRYLVKRTGEKVFLECVQDMDHENMFWYRQDPGLGLRLIYFSYDVKMKEKGDIPEGYSVSREKKERFSLILESASTNQTSMYLCASSSGTGAGNTIYFGEGSWLTVV.

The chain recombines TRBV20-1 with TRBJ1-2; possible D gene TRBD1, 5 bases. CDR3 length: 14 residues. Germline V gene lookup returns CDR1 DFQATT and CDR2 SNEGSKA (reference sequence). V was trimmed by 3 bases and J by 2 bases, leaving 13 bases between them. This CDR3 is CSASLQASNYGYTF. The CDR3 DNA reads TGCAGTGCTAGTTTACAGGCCAGCAACTATGGCTACACCTTC.

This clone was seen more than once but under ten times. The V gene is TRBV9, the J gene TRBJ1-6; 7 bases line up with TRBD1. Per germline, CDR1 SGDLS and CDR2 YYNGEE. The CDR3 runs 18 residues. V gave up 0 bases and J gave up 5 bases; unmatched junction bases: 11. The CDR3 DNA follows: TGTGCCAGCAGCGTAGCGCAGAAGGACAGGCGAGATAATTCACCCCTCCACTTT. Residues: CASSVAQKDRRDNSPLHF.

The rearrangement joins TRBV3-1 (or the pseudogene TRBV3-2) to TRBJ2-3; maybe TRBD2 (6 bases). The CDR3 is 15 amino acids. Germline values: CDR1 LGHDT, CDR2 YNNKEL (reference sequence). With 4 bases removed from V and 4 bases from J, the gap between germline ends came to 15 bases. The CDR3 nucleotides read TGTGCCAGCAGCCGGAGCCCGGGGGTGGCAGATACGCAGTATTTT. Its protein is CASSRSPGVADTQYF.

CDR3 in amino acids: CASTWAKGAYGYTF. The CDR3 DNA follows: TGTGCCAGCACCTGGGCAAAGGGGGCCTATGGCTACACCTTC. The chain combines TRBV6-5 with TRBJ1-2; 7 bases align to TRBD1. The V gene end was trimmed by 7 bases and the J gene end by 4 bases; junction bases not matched to a gene: 9. The CDR3 consists of 14 residues. Germline loops: CDR1 MNHEY, CDR2 SVGAGI.

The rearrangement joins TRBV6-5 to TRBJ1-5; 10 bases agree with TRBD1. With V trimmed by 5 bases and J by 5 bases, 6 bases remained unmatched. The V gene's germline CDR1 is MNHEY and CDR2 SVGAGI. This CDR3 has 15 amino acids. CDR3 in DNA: TGTGCCAGCAGTAGACAGGGGGCTGATCATCAGCCCCAGCATTTT. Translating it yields CASSRQGADHQPQHF.

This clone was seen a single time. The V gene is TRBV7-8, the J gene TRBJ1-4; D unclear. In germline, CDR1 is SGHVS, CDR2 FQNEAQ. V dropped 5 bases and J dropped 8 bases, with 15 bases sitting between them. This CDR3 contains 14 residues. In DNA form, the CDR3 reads TGTGCCAGCAGCAGACTGGTCAATTCCGAAAAACTGTTTTTT. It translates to CASSRLVNSEKLFF. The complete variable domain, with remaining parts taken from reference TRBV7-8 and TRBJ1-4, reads GAGVSQSPRYKVAKRGQDVALRCDPISGHVSLFWYQQALGQGPEFLTYFQNEAQLDKSGLPSDRFFAERPEGSVSTLKIQRTQQEDSAVYLCASSRLVNSEKLFFGSGTQLSVL.

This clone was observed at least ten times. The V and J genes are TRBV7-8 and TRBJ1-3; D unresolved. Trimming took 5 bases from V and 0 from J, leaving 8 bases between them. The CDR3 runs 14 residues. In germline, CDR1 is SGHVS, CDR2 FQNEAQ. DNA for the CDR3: TGTGCCAGCAGCGGTCGGGGCTCTGGAAACACCATATATTTT. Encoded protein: CASSGRGSGNTIYF.

CDR3 DNA sequence: TGTGCCAGCAGCTTGGTGGGAGGGAACACCGGGGAGCTGTTTTTT. Its translation is CASSLVGGNTGELFF. This chain connects TRBV5-4 to TRBJ2-2, with a weak D call TRBD2 (6 bases). There are 15 residues in the CDR3. Deletions cut 0 bases from V and 1 base from J, with 7 bases between. The V gene's germline CDR1 is SGHNT and CDR2 YYREEE (reference sequence).

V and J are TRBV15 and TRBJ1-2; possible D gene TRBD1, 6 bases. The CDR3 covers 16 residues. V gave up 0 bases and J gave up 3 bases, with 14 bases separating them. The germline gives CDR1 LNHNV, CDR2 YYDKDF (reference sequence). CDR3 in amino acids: CATSRDLWTDYYGYTF. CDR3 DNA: TGTGCCACCAGCAGAGATCTTTGGACAGATTACTATGGCTACACCTTC. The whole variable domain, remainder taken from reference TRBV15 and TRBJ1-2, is DAMVIQNPRYQVTQFGKPVTLSCSQTLNHNVMYWYQQKSSQAPKLLFHYYDKDFNNEADTPDNFQSRRPNTSFCFLDIRSPGLGDTAMYLCATSRDLWTDYYGYTFGSGTRLTVV.

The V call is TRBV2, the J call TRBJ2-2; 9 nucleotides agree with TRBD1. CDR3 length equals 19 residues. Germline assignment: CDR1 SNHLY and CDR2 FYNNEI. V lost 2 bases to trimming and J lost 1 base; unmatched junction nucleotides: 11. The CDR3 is CASSEKGTRGQGNTGELFF. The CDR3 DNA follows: TGTGCCAGCAGTGAAAAAGGGACCCGGGGACAGGGGAACACCGGGGAGCTGTTTTTT.

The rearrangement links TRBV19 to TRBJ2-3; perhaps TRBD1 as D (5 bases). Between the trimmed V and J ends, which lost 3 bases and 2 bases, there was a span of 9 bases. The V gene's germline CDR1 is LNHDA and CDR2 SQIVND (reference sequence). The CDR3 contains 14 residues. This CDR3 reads CASSMRQTTDTQYF. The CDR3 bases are TGTGCCAGTAGTATGAGACAGACCACAGATACGCAGTATTTT.

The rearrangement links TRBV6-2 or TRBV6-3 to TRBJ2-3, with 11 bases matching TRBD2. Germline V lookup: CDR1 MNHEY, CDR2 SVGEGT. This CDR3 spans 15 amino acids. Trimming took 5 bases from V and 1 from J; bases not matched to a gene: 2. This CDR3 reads CASSLAGGGTDTQYF. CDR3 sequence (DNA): TGTGCCAGCAGTCTAGCGGGGGGAGGCACAGATACGCAGTATTTT.

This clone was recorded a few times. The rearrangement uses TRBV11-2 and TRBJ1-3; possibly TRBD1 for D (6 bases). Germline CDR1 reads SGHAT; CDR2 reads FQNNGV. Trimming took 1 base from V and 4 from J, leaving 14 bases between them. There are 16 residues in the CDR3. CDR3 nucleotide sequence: TGTGCCAGCAGCTTAGTTGTGGGGGCGCAGGGAAACACCATATATTTT. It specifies CASSLVVGAQGNTIYF. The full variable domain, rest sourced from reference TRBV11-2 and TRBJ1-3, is EAGVAQSPRYKIIEKRQSVAFWCNPISGHATLYWYQQILGQGPKLLIQFQNNGVVDDSQLPKDRFSAERLKGVDSTLKIQPAKLEDSAVYLCASSLVVGAQGNTIYFGEGSWLTVV.